The 24 T cell receptor beta chains below were found in one sample sequenced in a study of shared clonotypes between healthy human individuals. Clones were sequenced by immunoSEQ multiplex PCR, and TCRdb holds only the in-frame ones, with some missing. The table has about half a million clones, around 79% seen once. Sequencing input: PBMCs. The receptor source for this set is a woman aged 40 to 49 in good health. Some clones in this sample may be carry-over from other donors' samples.

J is TRBJ2-7 and V is TRBV11-3; a weak D match, TRBD1 (5 bases). The V gene lost 4 bases and the J gene lost 6 bases, with 22 bases spanning the gap. The CDR3 sequence is 16 residues long. The germline gives CDR1 SGHNT, CDR2 YENEEA. The CDR3 reads CASSSWGAKTPAEQYF. In DNA form, the CDR3 reads TGTGCCAGCAGCTCCTGGGGCGCGAAAACCCCAGCCGAGCAGTACTTC.

This chain uses TRBV28 with TRBJ2-1; D might be TRBD2 (5 bases). In germline, CDR1 is MDHEN, CDR2 SYDVKM. This CDR3 is built from 13 residues. Between the trimmed V and J ends, which lost 6 bases and 7 bases, there was a span of 13 bases. The CDR3 nucleotides are TGTGCCAGCAGCCCCTGGCTAGCTAATGAGCAGTTCTTC. Amino acid sequence: CASSPWLANEQFF.

The rearrangement uses TRBV29-1 and TRBJ2-1; D is possibly TRBD2 (5 bases). Germline CDR1 is SQVTM and CDR2 is ANQGSEA. Trimming pared 0 bases from V and 0 bases from J, leaving 9 bases between. CDR3 size: 15 residues. The CDR3 reads CSVEDWRSSYNEQFF. In DNA, the CDR3 is TGCAGCGTTGAAGATTGGAGGTCCTCCTACAATGAGCAGTTCTTC.

J is TRBJ1-3 and V is TRBV5-1; D not certain. The CDR3 spans 15 residues. With 0 bases removed from V and 3 bases from J, the gap between germline ends came to 10 bases. In germline, CDR1 is SGHRS, CDR2 YFSETQ. CDR3 amino acids: CASSLASTLGNTIYF. CDR3 in DNA: TGCGCCAGCAGCTTGGCCTCCACCCTTGGAAACACCATATATTTT.

The chain joins TRBV4-2 to TRBJ2-5; 9 bases map to TRBD1. With 4 bases clipped from V and 4 bases from J, the junction kept 16 bases outside the gene matches. Germline CDR1 is LGHNA and CDR2 is YNFKEQ. The CDR3 loop spans 18 amino acids. The CDR3 sequence is CASSPTPGQGGRRETQYF. The CDR3 DNA follows: TGTGCCAGCAGCCCCACTCCGGGACAGGGAGGGCGTAGAGAGACCCAGTACTTC.

The chain employs TRBV10-3 and TRBJ2-1, with 12 bases that match TRBD2. From germline, CDR1 is ENHRY and CDR2 SYGVKD. The CDR3 runs to 16 residues. V was clipped by 3 bases and J by 9 bases; unmatched bases: 9. The CDR3: CAISEVPSGRGAEQFF. The CDR3 nucleotides read TGTGCCATCAGTGAAGTCCCTAGCGGGAGGGGGGCTGAGCAGTTCTTC.

The V call is TRBV7-2, the J call TRBJ2-7; D is undetermined. The germline V and J ends were trimmed by 0 bases and 4 bases, with 10 bases remaining between them. CDR3 length: 14 residues. CDR1 is SGHTA, CDR2 FQGNSA, per germline. The CDR3 sequence: CASSLAGAFYEQYF. The CDR3 DNA sequence: TGTGCCAGCAGCTTAGCAGGCGCCTTTTACGAGCAGTACTTC.

V usage is TRBV15 and J usage is TRBJ2-7, with a tentative D call TRBD2 (6 bases). V was shortened by 7 bases and J by 5 bases, with 15 bases between the two germline ends. The CDR3 is made up of 13 amino acids. From germline, CDR1 is LNHNV and CDR2 YYDKDF (reference sequence). The CDR3 loop reads CATTLAGGDEQYF. The CDR3 DNA follows: TGTGCCACCACCCTAGCTGGCGGGGACGAGCAGTACTTC.

This chain uses TRBV5-8 with TRBJ1-2; D gene ambiguous. This CDR3 region has 12 residues. Looked up from germline, CDR1 is SGHTS and CDR2 is YDEGEE. Trimming removed 2 bases at V and 8 bases at J, with 10 bases between. The CDR3 DNA follows: TGTGCCAGCAGCTTCCGGGTTGTCGGCTACACCTTC. Its translation is CASSFRVVGYTF.

The chain recombines TRBV15 with TRBJ2-7, with a weak D call TRBD2 (6 bases). V gave up 0 bases and J gave up 2 bases, with 8 bases separating them. CDR3 length: 14 amino acids. CDR1 and CDR2 (germline): LNHNV, YYDKDF (reference sequence). CDR3 DNA: TGTGCCACCAGCAGAGACTGGACTACCTACGAGCAGTACTTC. The encoded protein is CATSRDWTTYEQYF.

The V call is TRBV28, the J call TRBJ2-7; the match to TRBD2 covers 14 bases. V dropped 6 bases and J dropped 5; count of bases not matched to a gene: 3. The CDR3 spans 14 residues. The germline V gene encodes CDR1 MDHEN and CDR2 SYDVKM. In nucleotides, the CDR3 is TGTGCCAGCAGCGGGACTAGCGGGAGTGACGAGCAGTACTTC. It translates to CASSGTSGSDEQYF.

The V gene is TRBV7-9, the J gene TRBJ2-7, with 8 bases that match TRBD1. J lost 2 bases, V lost 5 bases, and 5 bases had no gene match. The CDR3 consists of 14 residues. Germline lookup yields CDR1 SEHNR and CDR2 FQNEAQ (reference sequence). The CDR3 bases are TGTGCCAGCAGCGAAGACAGGGGAACCTACGAGCAGTACTTC. Encoded protein: CASSEDRGTYEQYF.

In regard to this clone: An end of the junction does not agree with germline; a read error may underlie this. V is TRBV14 and J is TRBJ2-2; D uncertain. The V gene's germline CDR1 is SGHDN and CDR2 FVKESK. The CDR3 contains 16 residues. This CDR3 is CASSQAWPANAGELFF. CDR3 DNA: TGTGCCAGCAGCCAAGCCTGGCCGGCGAACGCCGGGGAGCTGTTTTTT. Drawing the rest from reference TRBV14 and TRBJ2-2, the complete variable domain is EAGVTQFPSHSVIEKGQTVTLRCDPISGHDNLYWYRRVMGKEIKFLLHFVKESKQDESGMPNNRFLAERTGGTYSTLKVQPAELEDSGVYFCASSQAWPANAGELFFGEGSRLTVL.

The CDR3 sequence is CASSIPGITDTQYF. CDR3 coding DNA: TGTGCCAGCAGCATTCCCGGGATCACAGATACGCAGTATTTT. The chain recombines TRBV6-6 with TRBJ2-3; weak D call: TRBD2 (5 bases). The germline V and J ends were trimmed by 6 bases and 2 bases, with 12 bases remaining between them. CDR3 length: 14 amino acids. The germline V gene has CDR1 MNHNY and CDR2 SVGAGI (reference sequence).

J is TRBJ2-1 and V is TRBV7-3, with D perhaps matching TRBD2 (5 bases). V was shortened by 5 bases and J by 5 bases, with 22 bases between the two germline ends. The CDR3 consists of 17 residues. Per the germline V gene, CDR1 is SGHTA and CDR2 is FQGTGA. The CDR3 loop is CASSRIPGNIPNNEQFF. The DNA of the CDR3 is TGTGCCAGCAGCAGAATCCCCGGGAACATACCAAACAATGAGCAGTTCTTC.

Written as DNA, the CDR3 is TGTGCCAGCAGCGTGACAGCGAGCTCCTACGAGCAGTACTTC. Amino acid sequence: CASSVTASSYEQYF. The V and J genes are TRBV9 and TRBJ2-7, with a weak D call TRBD1 (5 bases). The CDR3 consists of 14 residues. From germline, CDR1 is SGDLS and CDR2 YYNGEE. Trimming shortened V by 2 bases and J by 0 bases, and 9 bases separated the two germline ends.

As regards this clone: The likely explanation is a read error, given a far larger clone one base away. The chain is built from TRBV7-9 and TRBJ2-2; 7 nucleotides align to TRBD1. CDR3 length: 14 amino acids. CDR1 and CDR2 from the germline V gene are SEHNR and FQNEAQ (reference sequence). The CDR3 bases are TGTGCCAGCAGCTTAGAAGGGGGCATCGGGGAGCCGTTTTTT. This encodes CASSLEGGIGEPFF.

The chain has TRBV19 and TRBJ2-7; the D gene could be TRBD1 or TRBD2 (6 bases each). With 7 bases removed from V and 2 bases from J, the gap between germline ends came to 24 bases. The length of the CDR3 is 17 residues. Germline V gene data show CDR1 as LNHDA and CDR2 as SQIVND (reference sequence). CDR3 residues: CASTISSGAPPTYEQYF. The CDR3 coding sequence is TGTGCCAGTACCATCTCTTCGGGGGCCCCACCGACCTACGAGCAGTACTTC.

This clone was seen only a few times. This chain connects TRBV10-1 to TRBJ2-1; TRBD1 or TRBD2 may be the D gene (5 bases each). The CDR3 is 16 amino acids. Between the trimmed V and J ends, which lost 0 bases and 3 bases, there was a span of 12 bases. The germline V gene encodes CDR1 WNHNN and CDR2 SYGVQD (reference sequence). CDR3 amino acids: CASSESGELDYNEQFF. The DNA for the CDR3 is TGCGCCAGCAGTGAGTCGGGGGAGTTGGACTACAATGAGCAGTTCTTC.

The V and J genes are TRBV25-1 and TRBJ2-1, with D possibly called TRBD1 or TRBD2 (6 bases each). In germline, CDR1 is MGHDK, CDR2 SYGVNS. The CDR3 extends over 13 amino acids. The V and J ends lost 4 bases and 6 bases respectively, with 10 bases between them. The CDR3 DNA reads TGTGCCAGCAGTGCCAGGGGAGGCAATGAGCAGTTCTTC. Translation: CASSARGGNEQFF.

With respect to this clone: One end of the junction is discordant with germline, which a read error may explain. The rearrangement joins TRBV7-7 to TRBJ2-7; the D is unclear. This CDR3 is 14 amino acids long. Germline CDR1 reads SSHAT; CDR2 reads FNYEAQ (reference sequence). CDR3 loop: CASSLKVIGHEQYF. CDR3 sequence (DNA): TGTGCTAGCAGCTTAAAGGTTATTGGTCACGAGCAGTACTTC.

This clone was counted between two and nine times. The gene calls are TRBV9 and TRBJ1-1, with 8 positions matching TRBD1. The J segment lost 5 bases and the V segment lost 0 bases, leaving 3 bases of the junction unmatched. CDR1 SGDLS and CDR2 YYNGEE come from the germline V gene. There are 14 residues in the CDR3. CDR3 nucleotides: TGTGCCAGCAGCGTAGGAACAGGGGGGACTGAAGCTTTCTTT. Translation: CASSVGTGGTEAFF.

V gene TRBV5-4 combines with J gene TRBJ2-3; TRBD1 aligns across 7 bases. Germline CDR1 and CDR2: SGHNT and YYREEE (reference sequence). The length of the CDR3 is 15 residues. V gave up 7 bases and J gave up 1 base; unmatched junction bases: 9. CDR3 in DNA: TGTGCCAGCGGTACGACAGGGCGCGGCACAGATACGCAGTATTTT. This gives the protein CASGTTGRGTDTQYF.

This rearrangement joins TRBV20-1 to TRBJ2-3; no definite D call. Germline values: CDR1 DFQATT, CDR2 SNEGSKA (reference sequence). V dropped 4 bases and J dropped 6 bases, with 8 bases sitting between them. The CDR3 length is 11 residues. CDR3: CSAIVLDTQYF. The CDR3 bases are TGCAGTGCTATAGTTCTGGATACGCAGTATTTT.